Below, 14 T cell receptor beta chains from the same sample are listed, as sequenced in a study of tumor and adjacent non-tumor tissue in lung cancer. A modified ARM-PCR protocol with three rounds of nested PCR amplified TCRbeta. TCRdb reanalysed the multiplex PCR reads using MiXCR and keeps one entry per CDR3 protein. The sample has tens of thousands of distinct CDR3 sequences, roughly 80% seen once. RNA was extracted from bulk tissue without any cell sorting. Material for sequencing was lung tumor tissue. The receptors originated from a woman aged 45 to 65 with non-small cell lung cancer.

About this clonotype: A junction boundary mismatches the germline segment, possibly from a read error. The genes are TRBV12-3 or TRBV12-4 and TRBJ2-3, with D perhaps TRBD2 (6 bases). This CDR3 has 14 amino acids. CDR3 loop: CASSPSRGTDTQYF. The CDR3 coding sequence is TGCGCCAGCAGTCCCAGCCGGGGGACAGATACGCAGTATTTT.

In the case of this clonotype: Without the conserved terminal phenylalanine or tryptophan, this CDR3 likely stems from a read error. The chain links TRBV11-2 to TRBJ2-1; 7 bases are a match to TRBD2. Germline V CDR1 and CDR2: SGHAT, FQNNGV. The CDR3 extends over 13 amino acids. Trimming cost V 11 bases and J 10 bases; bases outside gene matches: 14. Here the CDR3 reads CAEGEGGPPEQFL. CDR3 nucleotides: TGTGCCGAAGGGGAGGGAGGACCGCCCGAGCAGTTCCTC.

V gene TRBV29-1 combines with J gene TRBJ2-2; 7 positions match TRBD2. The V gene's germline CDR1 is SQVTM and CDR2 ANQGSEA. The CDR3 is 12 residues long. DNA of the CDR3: TGCGGCATACGGACTAGAACCGGGGAGCTGTTTTTT. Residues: CGIRTRTGELFF.

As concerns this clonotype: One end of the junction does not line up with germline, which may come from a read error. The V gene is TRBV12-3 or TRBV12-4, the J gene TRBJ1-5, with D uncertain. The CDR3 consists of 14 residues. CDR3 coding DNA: TGTGCCAGCAGTTTAAACATGGGAAGTCAGTCCCAGCATTTT. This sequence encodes CASSLNMGSQSQHF.

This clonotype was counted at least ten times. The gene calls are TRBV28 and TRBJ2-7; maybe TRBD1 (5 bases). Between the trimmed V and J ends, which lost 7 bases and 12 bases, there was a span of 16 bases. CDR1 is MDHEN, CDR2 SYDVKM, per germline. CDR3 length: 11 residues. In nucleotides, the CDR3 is TGTGCCAGCACGAAGGGGCCACTCGCGTACTTC. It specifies CASTKGPLAYF.

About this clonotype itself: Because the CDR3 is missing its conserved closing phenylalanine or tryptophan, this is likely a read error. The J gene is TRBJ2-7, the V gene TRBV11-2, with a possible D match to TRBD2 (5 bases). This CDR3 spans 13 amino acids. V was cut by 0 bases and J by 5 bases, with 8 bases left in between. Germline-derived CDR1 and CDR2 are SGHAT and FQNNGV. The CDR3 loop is CASSLDTGDEQYS. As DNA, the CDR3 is TGTGCCAGCAGCTTAGATACCGGGGACGAGCAGTACTCC.

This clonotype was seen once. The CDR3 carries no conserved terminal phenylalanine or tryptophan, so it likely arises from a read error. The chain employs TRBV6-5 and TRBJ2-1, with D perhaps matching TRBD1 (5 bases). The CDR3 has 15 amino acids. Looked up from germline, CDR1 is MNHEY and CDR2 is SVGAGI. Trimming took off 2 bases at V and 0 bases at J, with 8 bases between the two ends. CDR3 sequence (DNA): TGTGCCAGCAGTTACGGGGCAAACTCCTACAATGAGCAGTTCTTA. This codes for CASSYGANSYNEQFL.

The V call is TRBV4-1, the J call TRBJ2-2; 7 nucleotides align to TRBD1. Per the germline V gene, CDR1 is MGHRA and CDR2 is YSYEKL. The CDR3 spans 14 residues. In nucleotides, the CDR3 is TGCGCTAACAGCCACAGACAGGGCCCCGGGGAGCTGTTTTTT. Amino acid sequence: CANSHRQGPGELFF.

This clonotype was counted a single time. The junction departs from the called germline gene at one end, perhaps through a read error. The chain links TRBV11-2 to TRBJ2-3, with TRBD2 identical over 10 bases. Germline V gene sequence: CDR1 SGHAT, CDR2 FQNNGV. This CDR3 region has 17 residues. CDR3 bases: TGTGCCAGTAGCTTAGATCGCGATCTAGCGGGGGCCGGTACGCAGTATTTT. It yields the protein CASSLDRDLAGAGTQYF.

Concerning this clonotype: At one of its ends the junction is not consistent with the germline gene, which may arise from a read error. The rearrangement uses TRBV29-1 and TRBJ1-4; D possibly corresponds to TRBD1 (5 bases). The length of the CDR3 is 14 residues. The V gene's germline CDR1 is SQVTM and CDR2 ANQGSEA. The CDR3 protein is CGVEGSGSNEKLFF. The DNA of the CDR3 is TGCGGCGTTGAAGGTTCAGGGAGCAATGAAAAACTGTTTTTC.

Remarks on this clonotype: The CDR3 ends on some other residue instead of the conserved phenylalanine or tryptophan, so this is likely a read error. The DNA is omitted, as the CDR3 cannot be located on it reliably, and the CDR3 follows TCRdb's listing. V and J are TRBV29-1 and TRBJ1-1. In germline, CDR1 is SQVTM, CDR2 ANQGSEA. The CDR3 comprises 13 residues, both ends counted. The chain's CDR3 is CRVTVMANTEASL.

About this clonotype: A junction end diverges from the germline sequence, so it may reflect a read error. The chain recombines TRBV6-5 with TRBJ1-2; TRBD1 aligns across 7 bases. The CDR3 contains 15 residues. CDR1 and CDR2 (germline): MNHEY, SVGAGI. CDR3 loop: CVSSYVGTALHGYIF. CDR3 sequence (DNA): TGTGTCAGCAGTTACGTCGGGACAGCTCTTCATGGCTACATCTTC.

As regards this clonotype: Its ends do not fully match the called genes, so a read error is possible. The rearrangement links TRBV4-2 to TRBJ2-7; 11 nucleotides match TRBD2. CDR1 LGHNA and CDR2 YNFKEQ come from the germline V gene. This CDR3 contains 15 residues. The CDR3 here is CDSSQEPSGRYEQYF. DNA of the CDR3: TGTGACAGCAGCCAAGAGCCTAGCGGGAGGTACGAGCAGTACTTC.

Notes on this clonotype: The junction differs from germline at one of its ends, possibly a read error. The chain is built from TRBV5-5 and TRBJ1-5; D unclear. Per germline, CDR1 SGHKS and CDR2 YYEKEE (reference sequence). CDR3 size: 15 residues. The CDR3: CASCINPDWNQPQHF. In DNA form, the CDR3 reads TGTGCCAGCTGCATTAACCCGGACTGGAATCAACCCCAGCATTTT.